These 15 T cell receptor beta chains share one sample of origin, sequenced in a study of T cells in Graves' hyperthyroidism and ophthalmopathy. Researchers took RNA transcripts and amplified the TCR beta CDR3 regions from them. HTBI primers were employed in a first-round RT-PCR of the TCR CDR3. TCRdb re-analysed the multiplex PCR reads in MiXCR, keeping a single row per CDR3 protein. The repertoire consists of about 560,000 distinct CDR3 sequences, with about 14% occurring once and the leading ten covering more than 11%. Sequenced sample: blood. These receptors all stem from a middle-aged woman with Graves' hyperthyroidism.

The rearrangement uses TRBV15 and TRBJ2-5, with 11 bases matching TRBD2. Germline lookup yields CDR1 LNHNV and CDR2 YYDKDF (reference sequence). The CDR3 sequence is 16 residues long. V dropped 1 base and J dropped 2; count of bases not matched to a gene: 3. Here the CDR3 reads CATSRGRTSGQETQYF. The CDR3 DNA reads TGTGCCACCAGCAGAGGCCGGACTAGCGGGCAAGAGACCCAGTACTTC.

On this clonotype itself: This clone may be a read error of a much larger clone one base away. CDR3 loop: CGVEVAGGWADTQYF. CDR3 nucleotides: TGCGGCGTTGAGGTAGCGGGAGGGTGGGCAGATACGCAGTATTTT. The chain recombines TRBV29-1 with TRBJ2-3; the match to TRBD2 covers 11 bases. This CDR3 contains 15 residues. CDR1 SQVTM and CDR2 ANQGSEA come from the germline V gene.

This clonotype was recorded many times. The V gene is TRBV14, the J gene TRBJ2-5; D is possibly TRBD1 (6 bases). Germline assignment: CDR1 SGHDN and CDR2 FVKESK. The V and J ends lost 1 base and 4 bases respectively, with 10 bases between them. The CDR3 spans 14 residues. CDR3 bases: TGTGCCAGCAGCCAAGTCGGCAGGGGAGAGACCCAGTACTTC. This translates into CASSQVGRGETQYF.

This clonotype has more than one count but fewer than ten. A much more abundant neighbour one base away suggests this may be a read error. The chain uses TRBV20-1 and TRBJ2-7, with 8 bases lining up with TRBD1. V dropped 5 bases and J dropped 2; count of bases not matched to a gene: 14. The V gene's germline CDR1 is DFQATT and CDR2 SNEGSKA (reference sequence). The CDR3 loop spans 16 amino acids. The DNA of the CDR3 is TGCAGTGCTGAAACTCCACAGGGGGAAAGCCCCTACGAGCAGTACTTC. Translated: CSAETPQGESPYEQYF.

This clonotype has a count of ten or more. The chain recombines TRBV28 with TRBJ2-7; 8 nucleotides align to TRBD2. CDR1 is MDHEN and CDR2 is SYDVKM in the germline V gene. There are 15 residues in the CDR3. Unmatched junction bases numbered 6, after V lost 2 bases and J lost 3 bases. CDR3 DNA sequence: TGTGCCAGCAGTTTAGGGCTAGCGGGTCACTACGAGCAGTACTTC. It codes for CASSLGLAGHYEQYF. Full variable domain (missing parts from reference TRBV28 and TRBJ2-7): DVKVTQSSRYLVKRTGEKVFLECVQDMDHENMFWYRQDPGLGLRLIYFSYDVKMKEKGDIPEGYSVSREKKERFSLILESASTNQTSMYLCASSLGLAGHYEQYFGPGTRLTVT.

This clonotype was observed a handful of times. The gene calls are TRBV2 and TRBJ2-7, with 14 bases that match TRBD2. V lost 7 bases and J lost 3; bases outside the gene matches: 11. Germline lookup yields CDR1 SNHLY and CDR2 FYNNEI. CDR3 size: 17 residues. The CDR3: CASIQSGTSGSFYEQYF. The CDR3 DNA reads TGTGCCAGCATCCAAAGCGGGACTAGCGGGAGTTTCTACGAGCAGTACTTC.

V and J are TRBV9 and TRBJ1-2; 8 positions agree with TRBD1. The V and J ends lost 4 bases and 9 bases, in that order; junction bases with no gene match: 8. The CDR3 covers 13 residues. Germline-derived CDR1 and CDR2 are SGDLS and YYNGEE. DNA of the CDR3: TGTGCCAGCAGCCTCGACAGGGGAGAGAGCTACACCTTC. Translated, it gives CASSLDRGESYTF. Full variable domain (rest looked up from reference TRBV9 and TRBJ1-2): DSGVTQTPKHLITATGQRVTLRCSPRSGDLSVYWYQQSLDQGLQFLIQYYNGEERAKGNILERFSAQQFPDLHSELNLSSLELGDSALYFCASSLDRGESYTFGSGTRLTVV.

The sample holds many counts of this clonotype. For the CDR3, the DNA is TGTGCCAGCAGCTTAGAGGGTTTCAATGAGCAGTTCTTC. Translating it yields CASSLEGFNEQFF. The chain couples TRBV11-3 to TRBJ2-1; D unresolved. Germline V lookup: CDR1 SGHNT, CDR2 YENEEA. V dropped 0 bases and J dropped 6 bases, with 6 bases sitting between them. This CDR3 region has 13 residues.

This clonotype has just a few counts. The rearrangement uses TRBV20-1 and TRBJ1-5, with unresolved D. The CDR3 sequence is 15 residues long. Trimming cost V 3 bases and J 0 bases, with 12 bases left between them. Germline CDR1 and CDR2: DFQATT and SNEGSKA (reference sequence). The CDR3 here is CSASYDGDSNQPQHF. The CDR3 nucleotides are TGCAGTGCTAGCTATGACGGAGATAGCAATCAGCCCCAGCATTTT.

The chain joins TRBV10-3 to TRBJ2-1; 8 bases line up with TRBD2. Germline V CDR1 and CDR2: ENHRY, SYGVKD. The CDR3 runs to 13 residues. V lost 11 bases and J lost 9; bases outside the gene matches: 12. The CDR3 DNA follows: TGTGCCTCCCGGACTAGCCCCCCAACTGAGCAGTTCTTC. This encodes CASRTSPPTEQFF.

As concerns this clonotype: This may be a read error: a much more frequent sequence differs by one nucleotide. The rearrangement joins TRBV10-3 to TRBJ2-5; the D is unclear. The J call is uncertain, as TRBJ2-1 better fits the DNA end. Germline V CDR1 and CDR2: ENHRY, SYGVKD. The CDR3 has 13 residues. CDR3 nucleotide sequence: TGTGCCATCAGTGAGGGTGCGCAAGAGACCCAGTTCTTC. Translation: CAISEGAQETQFF.

As regards this clonotype: A much larger clone lies a single base off, so this may be a read error. The CDR3 does not end in the conserved phenylalanine or tryptophan, so this is likely a read error. This rearrangement joins TRBV6-6 to TRBJ1-1, with 9 bases matching TRBD1. The trim removed 0 bases at V and 2 bases at J, leaving 1 base unmatched. This CDR3 comprises 15 residues. Germline V gene lookup returns CDR1 MNHNY and CDR2 SVGAGI (reference sequence). The CDR3 nucleotides are TGTGCCAGCAGTTACTCGGGACAGGGTAACACTGAAGCTTTCTCT. Translated, it gives CASSYSGQGNTEAFS.

This clonotype was counted only a few times. The chain combines TRBV9 with TRBJ2-6; D gene unclear. The germline V and J ends were trimmed by 2 bases and 4 bases, with 10 bases remaining between them. The germline gives CDR1 SGDLS, CDR2 YYNGEE. The CDR3 covers 15 residues. The CDR3 sequence: CASSVGLFGANVLTF. The CDR3 DNA reads TGTGCCAGCAGCGTGGGTCTATTCGGGGCCAACGTCCTGACTTTC.

Ten or more counts support this clonotype. The J gene is TRBJ2-7, the V gene TRBV12-3 or TRBV12-4; 7 positions agree with TRBD2. V trimming: 2 bases; J trimming: 5 bases; junction bases outside the gene matches: 9. The CDR3 spans 15 residues. In nucleotides, the CDR3 is TGTGCCAGCAGTTTAATGGGGGGGTTGACCCACGAGCAGTACTTC. It yields the protein CASSLMGGLTHEQYF.

The chain joins TRBV12-3 or TRBV12-4 to TRBJ2-3; 10 bases are a match to TRBD1. The V gene end was trimmed by 2 bases and the J gene end by 7 bases; junction bases not matched to a gene: 27. CDR3 size: 22 residues. CDR3 DNA: TGTGCCAGCAGTTTATCCCGGCCAGGAGACGCGCACTACCGGGACAGGGGATATACGCAGTATTTT. Translation gives CASSLSRPGDAHYRDRGYTQYF.